This T cell receptor beta chain was recorded in a study of cytomegalovirus exposure and HLA in healthy donors. Whole-study findings and limits: Reports indicated that the classifier achieved high specificity and sensitivity in diagnosing cytomegalovirus status.

V shed 4 bases, J shed 5 bases, and the junction held 5 bases outside the gene matches. From germline, CDR1 is LGHNA and CDR2 YNFKEQ. The CDR3 is 14 residues long. This clone has only a few counts. No antigen is known for it. The PCR made use of 60 Vbeta and 13 Jbeta primers. The repertoire was sequenced with immunoSEQ multiplex PCR; TCRdb's copy has only in-frame clones and lacks some. The data show about 150,000 clones, with about 80% seen just once and around 13% held by the top ten. This rearrangement joins TRBV4-2 to TRBJ1-1; 9 bases match TRBD1. The specimen was PBMCs. The clonotype was recovered from a man aged 25 to 40 in good health and CMV-seropositive. CDR3 DNA: TGTGCCAGCAGCCGACCGGGACAGGGTACTGAAGCTTTCTTT. Translated, it gives CASSRPGQGTEAFF.